A single sample is the source of the 11 T cell receptor beta chains below, sequenced in a study of blood T cell repertoires in COVID-19. Data came from immunoSEQ multiplex PCR; TCRdb stores just in-frame clones and leaves some out. Here the sample spans tens of thousands of clones, about three quarters being singletons. Material for sequencing was peripheral blood. These TCRs come from a woman of 80 years or more with active or convalescent COVID-19.

This clone was detected only a few times. The chain has TRBV19 and TRBJ2-1; perhaps TRBD2 as D (6 bases). Germline CDR1 reads LNHDA; CDR2 reads SQIVND (reference sequence). V was cut by 5 bases and J by 9 bases, with 11 bases left in between. This CDR3 is built from 12 residues. The CDR3 region is CASSGGYGEQFF. The CDR3 region has the DNA TGTGCCAGTAGTGGGGGGTATGGTGAGCAGTTCTTC.

This clone was observed a few times. This sequence joins TRBV6-2 or TRBV6-3 and TRBJ1-3, with unresolved D. V shed 2 bases and J shed 4 bases, with 6 bases lying between them. Germline CDR1 reads MNHEY; CDR2 reads SVGEGT. The CDR3 loop spans 13 amino acids. The CDR3 sequence is CASSYRGGNTIYF. The CDR3 DNA follows: TGTGCCAGCAGTTACCGTGGCGGAAACACCATATATTTT.

In its sample, this clone was seen once. The chain employs TRBV7-2 and TRBJ2-1, with TRBD2 matching 14 bases. Trimming cost V 5 bases and J 4 bases; bases outside gene matches: 7. Germline V gives CDR1 SGHTA, CDR2 FQGNSA. The CDR3 consists of 17 residues. CDR3 DNA sequence: TGTGCCAGCAGCCCTGGACTAGCGGGGGGACTGTACAATGAGCAGTTCTTC. It specifies CASSPGLAGGLYNEQFF.

The rearrangement links TRBV11-2 to TRBJ1-2; D is unclear. The CDR3 covers 12 residues. Looked up from germline, CDR1 is SGHAT and CDR2 is FQNNGV. With 5 bases removed from V and 8 bases from J, the gap between germline ends came to 12 bases. CDR3 amino acids: CASSPDSDGYTF. As DNA, the CDR3 is TGTGCCAGCAGCCCAGACTCCGACGGCTACACCTTC.

Points on this clone: Compared with germline, one end of the junction differs, possibly owing to a read error. The V and J genes are TRBV5-6 and TRBJ2-1, with 7 positions matching TRBD2. The germline gives CDR1 SGHDT, CDR2 YYEEEE. The CDR3 loop spans 13 amino acids. CDR3 amino acids: CASSYPAGPHMVF. Here the CDR3 DNA reads TGTGCCAGCAGCTACCCAGCGGGGCCCCATATGGTCTTC.

The V call is TRBV18, the J call TRBJ1-2, with no clear D. The CDR3 loop spans 14 amino acids. Trimming left V 0 bases short and J 8 bases short, with 13 bases between. Germline lookup yields CDR1 KGHSH and CDR2 LQKENI. The CDR3 nucleotides are TGTGCCAGCTCACCACCCGGGTGGACTAGCGGCTACACCTTC. Translating gives CASSPPGWTSGYTF.

Regarding this clone: Given a much more abundant clone one base away, this may be a read error. This chain links TRBV6-2 or TRBV6-3 with TRBJ1-5, with a tentative D call TRBD1 (5 bases). Germline V gives CDR1 MNHEY, CDR2 SVGEGT. Trimming left V 4 bases short and J 7 bases short, with 11 bases between. The CDR3 covers 13 residues. In DNA form, the CDR3 reads TGTGCCAGCAGTTTGGAGGGGCGACAGCCCCAGCATTTT. This codes for CASSLEGRQPQHF.

The chain links TRBV5-1 to TRBJ1-1, with 7 bases identical to TRBD1. V was pared by 9 bases and J by 1 base, with 12 bases of the junction left unmatched. The CDR3 sequence is 15 residues long. Germline assignment: CDR1 SGHRS and CDR2 YFSETQ. The CDR3: CATAREGARNTEAFF. The CDR3 DNA is TGCGCCACCGCCCGAGAGGGGGCGAGGAACACTGAAGCTTTCTTT.

This clone was detected only once. This chain links TRBV2 with TRBJ1-1, with a tentative D call TRBD1 (6 bases). CDR1 and CDR2 from the germline V gene are SNHLY and FYNNEI. Trimming cost V 7 bases and J 2 bases, with 14 bases left between them. The CDR3 is 14 residues long. Written as DNA, the CDR3 is TGTGCCAGCACCCCGGGGACACTAAACACTGAAGCTTTCTTT. Translation: CASTPGTLNTEAFF.

The chain's CDR3 is CASSKGQGARFMPNYGYTF. The CDR3 region has the DNA TGCGCCAGCAGCAAAGGACAGGGGGCGCGGTTCATGCCTAACTATGGCTACACCTTC. The V and J genes are TRBV5-1 and TRBJ1-2; 11 nucleotides line up with TRBD1. The J segment lost 0 bases and the V segment lost 4 bases, leaving 14 bases of the junction unmatched. The CDR3 consists of 19 residues. Germline CDR1 SGHRS, CDR2 YFSETQ.

There are a few counts of this clone. The genes are TRBV5-1 and TRBJ1-1; 9 bases fit TRBD1. This CDR3 comprises 15 residues. Germline CDR1 reads SGHRS; CDR2 reads YFSETQ. Trimming took 4 bases from V and 1 from J; bases not matched to a gene: 5. CDR3 coding DNA: TGCGCCAGCAGCCTTGGGACAGGGAGGAACACTGAAGCTTTCTTT. Amino acid sequence: CASSLGTGRNTEAFF. Filled out from reference TRBV5-1 and TRBJ1-1, the complete variable domain reads KAGVTQTPRYLIKTRGQQVTLSCSPISGHRSVSWYQQTPGQGLQFLFEYFSETQRNKGNFPGRFSGRQFSNSRSEMNVSTLELGDSALYLCASSLGTGRNTEAFFGQGTRLTVV.